The 19 T cell receptor beta chains presented below share a single source sample, sequenced in a study of identical twins. MiXCR, applied by TCRdb to the 5' RACE reads, yields one record per CDR3 protein. The sample has 1,800,000 or so distinct CDR3 sequences, around 29% seen once. Sequences were obtained from cord blood. These receptors originate from a newborn girl in good health.

This clonotype was recorded many times. This chain connects TRBV5-6 to TRBJ2-7; 10 bases agree with TRBD2. The germline gives CDR1 SGHDT, CDR2 YYEEEE. The CDR3 sequence is 18 residues long. V trimming: 1 base; J trimming: 6 bases; junction bases outside the gene matches: 16. Here the CDR3 DNA reads TGTGCCAGCAGCTTGAGGAGAATAGCGGGAGGAAAAGTTGGCGAGCAGTACTTC. Translation gives CASSLRRIAGGKVGEQYF.

The chain couples TRBV12-3 or TRBV12-4 to TRBJ2-7; TRBD2 agrees at 13 bases. Losses at the gene ends were 3 bases for V and 5 bases for J; bases not matched to a gene: 4. The CDR3 extends over 15 amino acids. CDR3 region: CASSFRTSGSHEQYF. In nucleotides, the CDR3 is TGTGCCAGCAGTTTCCGGACTAGCGGGAGCCACGAGCAGTACTTC.

This clonotype has just a few counts. The chain uses TRBV11-2 and TRBJ2-2; maybe TRBD1 (6 bases). Germline V lookup: CDR1 SGHAT, CDR2 FQNNGV. Trimming shortened V by 1 base and J by 4 bases, and 10 bases separated the two germline ends. The CDR3 is 15 residues long. The CDR3 is CASSLVGGATGELFF. The CDR3 nucleotides read TGTGCCAGCAGCTTAGTAGGGGGTGCCACCGGGGAGCTGTTTTTT. The full variable domain, completed using reference TRBV11-2 and TRBJ2-2, is EAGVAQSPRYKIIEKRQSVAFWCNPISGHATLYWYQQILGQGPKLLIQFQNNGVVDDSQLPKDRFSAERLKGVDSTLKIQPAKLEDSAVYLCASSLVGGATGELFFGEGSRLTVL.

This clonotype occurred a few times. This sequence joins TRBV4-2 and TRBJ2-5, with D unresolved. The CDR3 is 13 residues long. Trimming took off 0 bases at V and 5 bases at J, with 7 bases between the two ends. Germline V gene data show CDR1 as LGHNA and CDR2 as YNFKEQ. DNA for the CDR3: TGTGCCAGCAGCCAAGATGCTCGGGAGACCCAGTACTTC. It is translated as CASSQDARETQYF.

The sample holds a few counts of this clonotype. The genes are TRBV4-1 and TRBJ2-1; D gene ambiguous. The germline gives CDR1 MGHRA, CDR2 YSYEKL. The CDR3 totals 14 residues. V lost 1 base and J lost 2, with 6 bases in between. For the CDR3, the DNA is TGCGCCAGCAGCCAAGGGTCCCCCTACAATGAGCAGTTCTTC. The encoded protein is CASSQGSPYNEQFF.

This clonotype turned up a few times. The chain carries TRBV7-2 and TRBJ2-3, with 9 bases aligning to TRBD2. The CDR3 loop spans 16 amino acids. Germline V gene sequence: CDR1 SGHTA, CDR2 FQGNSA. V gave up 1 base and J gave up 4 bases; unmatched junction bases: 6. The CDR3 region is CASSLVGTSIPDTQYF. The DNA for the CDR3 is TGTGCCAGCAGCTTAGTCGGGACTAGCATACCAGATACGCAGTATTTT.

This chain connects TRBV5-1 to TRBJ2-4; TRBD2 agrees at 10 bases. The CDR3 runs to 18 residues. V trimming: 2 bases; J trimming: 3 bases; junction bases outside the gene matches: 11. CDR1 SGHRS and CDR2 YFSETQ come from the germline V gene. The CDR3 loop is CASSLPRWVAGGKNIQYF. DNA of the CDR3: TGCGCCAGCAGCTTACCCCGTTGGGTAGCGGGGGGCAAAAACATTCAGTACTTC.

The table lists this clonotype with a few counts. The CDR3 DNA is TGTGCCAGCAGTGAAGTGACAGTTCTAGCCAAAAACATTCAGTACTTC. Its translation is CASSEVTVLAKNIQYF. The chain links TRBV25-1 to TRBJ2-4, with TRBD1 as a possible D gene (5 bases). CDR1 is MGHDK, CDR2 SYGVNS, per germline. Trimming shortened V by 2 bases and J by 0 bases, and 11 bases separated the two germline ends. The length of the CDR3 is 16 residues.

Ten or more counts support this clonotype. The chain links TRBV12-3 or TRBV12-4 to TRBJ1-2; 7 bases map to TRBD1. The V and J ends lost 3 bases and 4 bases, in that order; junction bases with no gene match: 8. The CDR3 loop spans 15 amino acids. The CDR3 DNA reads as TGTGCCAGCAGTTTCGCCCGGACAGGTCCCTATGGCTACACCTTC. It yields the protein CASSFARTGPYGYTF.

The chain employs TRBV28 and TRBJ2-5, with D unclear. This CDR3 comprises 14 residues. Trimming took off 7 bases at V and 2 bases at J, with 14 bases between the two ends. Germline loops: CDR1 MDHEN, CDR2 SYDVKM. The CDR3 region has the DNA TGTGCCAGCATTTCTTCTGAGGCACAAGAGACCCAGTACTTC. It specifies CASISSEAQETQYF.

This clonotype was recorded once. The genes are TRBV18 and TRBJ1-1; D is perhaps TRBD1 (5 bases). CDR1 and CDR2 from the germline V gene are KGHSH and LQKENI. Trimming shortened V by 0 bases and J by 3 bases, and 8 bases separated the two germline ends. The CDR3 consists of 14 residues. As DNA, the CDR3 is TGTGCCAGCTCACCACCGTCCAGGGACACTGAAGCTTTCTTT. This gives the protein CASSPPSRDTEAFF.

The rearrangement joins TRBV20-1 to TRBJ1-6; TRBD1 matches 7 bases. V dropped 5 bases and J dropped 6; count of bases not matched to a gene: 16. The germline V gene encodes CDR1 DFQATT and CDR2 SNEGSKA (reference sequence). The CDR3 contains 17 residues. In nucleotides, the CDR3 is TGCAGTGCTTCCCGACGGGACAGTTCCTTTCTTAATTCACCCCTCCACTTT. This encodes CSASRRDSSFLNSPLHF.

This clonotype was seen repeatedly, ten times or more. This rearrangement joins TRBV27 to TRBJ2-7; possible D gene TRBD1, 6 bases. Germline V gene data show CDR1 as MNHEY and CDR2 as SMNVEV (reference sequence). This CDR3 is built from 14 residues. V was pared by 2 bases and J by 1 base, with 9 bases between. This chain's CDR3 is CASSLKQGSYEQYF. CDR3 coding DNA: TGTGCCAGCAGTTTAAAACAGGGATCCTACGAGCAGTACTTC.

This clonotype has just a few counts. The chain is built from TRBV20-1 and TRBJ2-3, with D maybe TRBD2 (6 bases). Trimming removed 5 bases from V and 5 bases from J, with 20 bases in between. The CDR3 contains 15 residues. Germline assignment: CDR1 DFQATT and CDR2 SNEGSKA (reference sequence). Here the CDR3 reads CSAALLARWGDTQYF. CDR3 DNA: TGCAGTGCTGCCCTTCTAGCGAGGTGGGGAGATACGCAGTATTTT.

This rearrangement joins TRBV20-1 to TRBJ1-1, with TRBD1 as a possible D gene (6 bases). The CDR3 has 14 residues. CDR1 DFQATT and CDR2 SNEGSKA come from the germline V gene (reference sequence). Trimming took off 3 bases at V and 4 bases at J, with 15 bases between the two ends. The DNA of the CDR3 is TGCAGTGCTAGCGGTCAGGGGAGGGTCACTGAAGCTTTCTTT. This translates into CSASGQGRVTEAFF.

The chain has TRBV4-1 and TRBJ1-5; D is unclear. Trimming left V 0 bases short and J 5 bases short, with 8 bases between. Germline CDR1 and CDR2: MGHRA and YSYEKL. CDR3 size: 14 residues. The CDR3 is CASSQEREYQPQHF. In nucleotides, the CDR3 is TGCGCCAGCAGCCAAGAGAGGGAATATCAGCCCCAGCATTTT.

V gene TRBV7-2 combines with J gene TRBJ2-7; possibly TRBD2 for D (5 bases). Trimming removed 5 bases at V and 2 bases at J, with 16 bases between. Germline assignment: CDR1 SGHTA and CDR2 FQGNSA. This CDR3 is built from 15 residues. The CDR3 sequence is CASSITLTIPYEQYF. Here the CDR3 DNA reads TGTGCCAGCAGCATCACGTTGACTATTCCCTACGAGCAGTACTTC.

The sample holds a few counts of this clonotype. The genes are TRBV20-1 and TRBJ1-6; D ambiguous. The germline gives CDR1 DFQATT, CDR2 SNEGSKA (reference sequence). This CDR3 has 16 residues. Trimming cost V 4 bases and J 3 bases, with 16 bases left between them. CDR3 sequence (DNA): TGCAGTGCTACCCTCTCGGATGCGGGCTATAATTCACCCCTCCACTTT. Amino acids: CSATLSDAGYNSPLHF.

The table lists this clonotype with a few counts. The J gene is TRBJ1-2, the V gene TRBV20-1; D unclear. Germline lookup yields CDR1 DFQATT and CDR2 SNEGSKA (reference sequence). The CDR3 sequence is 14 residues long. The V and J ends lost 1 base and 2 bases respectively, with 11 bases between them. In DNA form, the CDR3 reads TGCAGTGCTAGAGGGTTTGGGCAAAACTATGGCTACACCTTC. This codes for CSARGFGQNYGYTF.